Shown below are 9 T cell receptor beta chains from a single sample sequenced in a study of T cells after yellow fever vaccination. Each CDR3 protein is one row after TCRdb ran MiXCR on the 5' RACE reads. The sample holds under 400,000 distinct CDR3 sequences, approximately 10% seen once. The source material was PBMCs, sampled on the day of the first yellow fever vaccination. These receptor sequences come from a man between 18 and 29 years old who received the YFV17D yellow fever vaccine.

This clonotype was seen a handful of times. The chain links TRBV12-3 or TRBV12-4 to TRBJ1-1, with TRBD1 identical over 7 bases. V trimming: 6 bases; J trimming: 0 bases; junction bases outside the gene matches: 4. There are 14 residues in the CDR3. The CDR3 nucleotides are TGTGCCAGCAGAGGACAGGCAGTGAACACTGAAGCTTTCTTT. Translated: CASRGQAVNTEAFF.

This clonotype was counted only a few times. CDR3 region: CASSSPLRQGDSYGYTF. DNA of the CDR3: TGTGCCAGCAGCAGCCCTCTGCGACAGGGAGATTCCTATGGCTACACCTTC. The chain employs TRBV21-1 and TRBJ1-2; the D call in the table, TRBD1, was not verified against the DNA. TRBV21-1 is a documented pseudogene. This CDR3 is built from 17 residues.

This clonotype was found many times. The V and J genes are TRBV5-1 and TRBJ2-2; either TRBD1 or TRBD2 may supply D (5 bases each). The germline CDR1 and CDR2 sequences are SGHRS and YFSETQ. The CDR3 spans 14 residues. Deletions cut 2 bases from V and 9 bases from J, with 14 bases between. The CDR3 DNA reads TGCGCCAGCAGCTTAAGGGACCCTGGGCGGGAGCTGTTTTTT. Amino acid sequence: CASSLRDPGRELFF.

This clonotype has only a few counts. The J gene is TRBJ2-5, the V gene TRBV12-3 or TRBV12-4, with D unresolved. The V and J ends lost 2 bases and 4 bases respectively, with 5 bases between them. There are 12 residues in the CDR3. In DNA, the CDR3 is TGTGCCAGCAGTTTACAGTTAGAGACCCAGTACTTC. Amino acids: CASSLQLETQYF.

A few counts support this clonotype. The chain recombines TRBV6-2 or TRBV6-3 with TRBJ2-1, with 11 bases identical to TRBD2. The junction had 6 bases not matched to a gene; V was cut back by 6 bases and J by 5 bases. The CDR3 sequence is 15 residues long. CDR1 is MNHEY, CDR2 SVGEGT, per germline. The CDR3 loop is CASSHHSGGDNEQFF. DNA of the CDR3: TGTGCCAGCAGCCATCATAGCGGGGGGGACAATGAGCAGTTCTTC.

V and J are TRBV4-1 and TRBJ1-6, with a possible D match to TRBD1 (5 bases). With 1 base removed from V and 6 bases from J, the gap between germline ends came to 13 bases. The CDR3 has 16 residues. Germline values: CDR1 MGHRA, CDR2 YSYEKL. CDR3 residues: CASSQVRQGINSPLHF. In DNA, the CDR3 is TGCGCCAGCAGCCAAGTGCGTCAGGGCATTAATTCACCCCTCCACTTT.

This clonotype was seen a few times. The chain employs TRBV5-4 and TRBJ2-5; D is uncertain. Trimming stripped 2 bases from V and 5 bases from J, with 16 bases between. This CDR3 contains 15 residues. Germline V gene sequence: CDR1 SGHNT, CDR2 YYREEE (reference sequence). Written as DNA, the CDR3 is TGTGCCAGCAGCTTAGGTGGTGTGGTACGGGAGACCCAGTACTTC. As protein: CASSLGGVVRETQYF.

This clonotype showed up just a few times. The chain is built from TRBV11-1 and TRBJ2-5; 8 nucleotides line up with TRBD2. Germline CDR1 SGHAT, CDR2 FQDESV (reference sequence). The CDR3 runs 20 residues. V was pared by 1 base and J by 3 bases, with 19 bases of the junction left unmatched. CDR3 DNA: TGTGCCAGCAGCTTAGTCCGAACTACTAGCGGCTCCTGGAGGAAAGAGACCCAGTACTTC. Encoded protein: CASSLVRTTSGSWRKETQYF.

The V gene is TRBV10-3, the J gene TRBJ2-1; TRBD2 matches 9 bases. Germline values: CDR1 ENHRY, CDR2 SYGVKD. V gave up 2 bases and J gave up 6 bases; unmatched junction bases: 8. CDR3 length: 16 residues. The CDR3 loop is CAISEGSGGSPNEQFF. In DNA form, the CDR3 reads TGTGCCATCAGTGAGGGCAGCGGGGGGTCCCCCAATGAGCAGTTCTTC.